This TCR beta chain was retrieved from a study of identical twins (dated by TCRdb to 2016 to 2017). With regard to the full study: To test whether fetal clonotypes persist, the study used deep sequencing on TCR alpha and beta repertoires from monozygotic twins, unrelated adults of various ages, and cord blood. To rule out contamination, replicate twin experiments were performed at different times with different library preparation protocols.

All donors were healthy Caucasians. Summary of the overall study and its limitations: A weaker excess of twin sharing was found in beta out-of-frame sequences because the signal-to-noise ratio was lowered by fewer shared sequences. Because the same donors could not be followed over many years, the conclusions depended on cross-sectional statistical analysis. Compared with coincidental sharing between unrelated individuals, out-of-frame TCR alpha sequences shared between twins showed an excess of sequences with low generation probability. Out-of-frame TCR alpha sharing in monozygotic twins was systematically underestimated by recombination models, whereas sharing between unrelated individuals was in agreement with the recombination models. Zero-insertion analyses could be partly confounded by invariant T cells such as MAIT and iNKT, though diverse VJ usage argued against such confounding for most clonotypes. Fewer insertions were carried by abundant cord blood beta clonotypes, a similar but weaker trend appeared in young adult naive repertoires, and no such trend appeared in memory repertoires.

Its CDR3 holds 13 amino acids, cysteine through phenylalanine. Only the CDR3 part of the read is kept: 39 bases, read in frame from the first base. The germline V gene provides CDR1 SQVTM and CDR2 ANQGSEA. Concerning this clonotype itself: What antigen it recognizes has not been identified. No base quality information exists; no much larger clone differs at one position.

Library creation used 5' RACE. Instrument on record: Illumina HiSeq 2000. A universal primer binding site was introduced by template switching, and a unique molecular identifier was present in the final cDNA, enabling accurate counting of TCR cDNA molecules. Specific primers in the conserved constant-segment region were used to synthesize first-strand cDNA for TCR alpha and beta chains. To control for contamination, each cDNA library was double barcoded with a SMART-Mk sample barcode plus Illumina barcodes. TruSeq adapter sequences along with Illumina sample barcodes were introduced in two successive PCR steps. Sequencing of the TCR alpha and beta cDNA libraries was done on the Illumina HiSeq platform using custom primers. In the authors' own workflow: Unique molecular identifiers were extracted from raw reads with MiGEC, and CDR3 positions were determined with MiXCR. Recombination models were inferred per individual with the repgenHMM and IGoR tools using an EM algorithm. Shared clonotype analysis was performed with the tcR package in R, normalizing sharing by the product of cloneset sizes. To study raw recombination free of thymic and clonal selection effects, out-of-frame nonproductive sequences were analyzed. The raw public data were reprocessed by TCRdb itself: fastp quality trimming at Q25, MiXCR clonotype calling, in-frame beta chains only. Identical CDR3 proteins give one entry, which carries the most common genes and DNA. These V and J calls derive from TCRdb rather than the authors' analysis. The sample data list 1.5 million to 2 million distinct CDR3 sequences, and about 30% of these were observed just once. About 0.27% of the sample goes to the ten largest clones.

Sequenced sample: cord blood. The chain is encoded by TRBV29-1 joined to TRBJ1-1, with TRBD1 perhaps the D gene, on 5 matching bases. This sequence originates from a newborn girl in good health. CDR3 sequence: CSLSTVLNTEAFF. At the DNA level, the sequence is TGCAGTCTCTCGACAGTCTTGAACACTGAAGCTTTCTTT.